This entry lists 3 T cell receptor beta chains sequenced from one sample in a study of shared clonotypes between healthy human individuals (dated by TCRdb to the early 2020s). CD8 naive samples were obtained by positive selection for CCR7 among CD45RO-negative cells, yielding a CD45RA+CCR7+ population from which TemRA cells were excluded. To prepare the library, the immunoSEQ multiplex PCR assay was applied. What TCRdb holds here is the immuneACCESS table cut down to in-frame rearrangements. Part of the clones is not present; checked against another copy, under half of the missing clones reflect an unresolved V gene, and the others are unexplained. Recorded for this sample are hundreds of thousands of clones; 85% to 95% of them occurred a single time. The biggest ten clones account for 24% of the sample. Specimen: naive CD8+ T cells sorted from blood. The label giving this sample's cell subset or site can be read as: CD45RA+CCR7+. The source is a man aged 25-45 years in good health.

This clone came up a few times. J is TRBJ2-2 and V is TRBV7-9; D unclear. The CDR3 has 14 residues. The germline V gene encodes CDR1 SEHNR and CDR2 FQNEAQ (reference sequence). Trimming took off 3 bases at V and 1 base at J, with 6 bases between the two ends. CDR3 bases: TGTGCCAGCAGCTTGTTTGGGAACACCGGGGAGCTGTTTTTT. As protein: CASSLFGNTGELFF. The whole variable domain, filled in from reference TRBV7-9 and TRBJ2-2, reads DTGVSQNPRHKITKRGQNVTFRCDPISEHNRLYWYRQTLGQGPEFLTYFQNEAQLEKSRLLSDRFSAERPKGSFSTLEIQRTEQGDSAMYLCASSLFGNTGELFFGEGSRLTVL.

The CDR3 loop reads CASSLRSGTEAFF. The DNA of the CDR3 is TGTGCCAGCAGTCTCAGATCCGGGACTGAAGCTTTCTTT. This sequence joins TRBV28 and TRBJ1-1; no clear D. CDR3 length equals 13 residues. With 5 bases removed from V and 5 bases from J, the gap between germline ends came to 12 bases. Germline CDR1 MDHEN, CDR2 SYDVKM.

To note about this clone: An end of the junction does not agree with germline; a read error may underlie this. V usage is TRBV4-3 and J usage is TRBJ2-5; D might be TRBD1 (6 bases). From germline, CDR1 is LGHNA and CDR2 YSLEER. The CDR3 contains 17 residues. CDR3 in amino acids: CASSQERTVVGQEPQYF. CDR3 in DNA: TGCGCCAGCAGCCAAGAAAGGACAGTTGTCGGTCAAGAGCCCCAGTACTTC.